These 20 T cell receptor beta chains share one sample of origin, sequenced in a study of blood T cells in healthy people across ages. Primers used in a second PCR of roughly 7 to 12 cycles were a sample-barcoded 5' primer and a J-beta primer mix. Each CDR3 protein gets one entry after TCRdb re-called the 5' RACE reads with MiXCR. Of about 780,000 distinct CDR3 sequences in the sample, around 62% were seen once. Sequenced input: blood. Receptors originate from a man aged 25-45 years in good health.

J is TRBJ1-5 and V is TRBV20-1; maybe TRBD1 (6 bases). Per the germline V gene, CDR1 is DFQATT and CDR2 is SNEGSKA (reference sequence). This CDR3 is 14 amino acids long. Between the trimmed V and J ends, which lost 4 bases and 1 base, there was a span of 11 bases. The chain's CDR3 is CSATDRSSNQPQHF. The CDR3 DNA reads TGCAGTGCTACCGACAGGAGCAGCAATCAGCCCCAGCATTTT.

The rearrangement joins TRBV4-3 to TRBJ2-2; D is uncertain. V was cut by 8 bases and J by 4 bases, with 11 bases left in between. The germline CDR1 and CDR2 sequences are LGHNA and YSLEER. CDR3 size: 13 residues. The CDR3 here is CASCEAGTGELFF. CDR3 coding DNA: TGCGCCAGCTGTGAGGCCGGCACCGGGGAGCTGTTTTTT.

The V and J genes are TRBV20-1 and TRBJ2-7, with a tentative D call TRBD1 (5 bases). The CDR3 is made up of 13 amino acids. Trimming stripped 6 bases from V and 2 bases from J, with 14 bases between. Germline V gene lookup returns CDR1 DFQATT and CDR2 SNEGSKA (reference sequence). Here the CDR3 reads CSATTEMTYEQYF. The CDR3 nucleotides read TGCAGTGCAACGACAGAGATGACCTACGAGCAGTACTTC.

This clonotype appeared a few times. The junction differs from germline at one of its ends, possibly a read error. The chain has TRBV5-1 and TRBJ1-1; no clear D. This CDR3 is built from 12 residues. Germline V CDR1 and CDR2: SGHRS, YFSETQ. This CDR3 reads CASRSGNTEAFF. DNA of the CDR3: TGTGCCAGCAGATCTGGGAACACTGAAGCTTTCTTT.

This clonotype has just a few counts. The genes are TRBV6-2 or TRBV6-3 and TRBJ2-1; TRBD1 might be the D (5 bases). V was clipped by 7 bases and J by 8 bases, with 12 bases between them. Per the germline V gene, CDR1 is MNHEY and CDR2 is SVGEGT. This CDR3 comprises 12 residues. CDR3 nucleotide sequence: TGTGCCAGCACCGACAGCTTCCATGAGCAGTTCTTC. Protein sequence: CASTDSFHEQFF.

This clonotype was seen a handful of times. The gene calls are TRBV6-2 or TRBV6-3 and TRBJ2-7; 9 bases are shared with TRBD1. V shed 8 bases and J 10 bases; nucleotides not matched to a gene: 12. Germline-derived CDR1 and CDR2 are MNHEY and SVGEGT. There are 13 residues in the CDR3. The CDR3 DNA reads as TGTGCCAGCCTATCTGGGACAGGGCCGGAACAGTACTTC. It codes for CASLSGTGPEQYF.

This clonotype has just one count. This sequence joins TRBV11-3 and TRBJ2-3, with D perhaps TRBD2 (7 bases). Germline V CDR1 and CDR2: SGHNT, YENEEA. This CDR3 has 15 amino acids. V shed 8 bases and J shed 3 bases, with 18 bases lying between them. CDR3 DNA: TGTGCCAGCGCCGCGGAAGGGGGGGCAACAGATACGCAGTATTTT. It is translated as CASAAEGGATDTQYF.

V is TRBV20-1 and J is TRBJ1-5; the D is unclear. The V gene lost 5 bases and the J gene lost 2 bases, with 10 bases spanning the gap. From germline, CDR1 is DFQATT and CDR2 SNEGSKA (reference sequence). The CDR3 spans 13 residues. CDR3 sequence: CSAGPWGNQPQHF. The CDR3 DNA sequence: TGCAGTGCTGGACCCTGGGGCAATCAGCCCCAGCATTTT.

The CDR3 is CATGRDSYEQFF. CDR3 nucleotides: TGCGCCACCGGCCGGGACAGCTATGAGCAGTTCTTC. The V call is TRBV5-1, the J call TRBJ2-1, with 7 bases aligning to TRBD1. Germline trimming cut 9 bases from V and 8 bases from J; bases unmatched to any gene: 8. The CDR3 spans 12 residues. Per germline, CDR1 SGHRS and CDR2 YFSETQ.

The chain links TRBV6-6 to TRBJ2-6; a possible D gene is TRBD1 (6 bases). Trimming removed 6 bases at V and 1 base at J, with 13 bases between. Germline V gene sequence: CDR1 MNHNY, CDR2 SVGAGI (reference sequence). This CDR3 comprises 16 residues. In DNA, the CDR3 is TGTGCCAGCAGACCACGGACAGAGTCTGGGGCCAACGTCCTGACTTTC. Amino acid sequence: CASRPRTESGANVLTF.

The chain carries TRBV29-1 and TRBJ1-5; a possible D gene is TRBD1 (5 bases). Trimming removed 0 bases at V and 4 bases at J, with 13 bases between. This CDR3 is 15 amino acids long. The germline V gene encodes CDR1 SQVTM and CDR2 ANQGSEA. CDR3 region: CSVEDRGTDNQPQHF. As DNA, the CDR3 is TGCAGCGTTGAAGATCGCGGGACGGATAATCAGCCCCAGCATTTT.

V is TRBV27 and J is TRBJ2-7; possibly TRBD1 for D (6 bases). V lost 3 bases, J lost 2 bases, and 11 bases lay in between. Germline CDR1 reads MNHEY; CDR2 reads SMNVEV (reference sequence). The CDR3 has 14 amino acids. This CDR3 reads CASSFFRGPYEQYF. In DNA form, the CDR3 reads TGTGCCAGCAGTTTCTTCAGGGGTCCCTACGAGCAGTACTTC.

The CDR3 reads CASSMQEGFAQPQHF. DNA of the CDR3: TGTGCCAGCAGTATGCAGGAGGGATTCGCTCAGCCCCAGCATTTT. This rearrangement joins TRBV7-2 to TRBJ1-5; D unresolved. The V end lost 6 bases, the J end lost 6 bases, and 18 bases lay between the germline ends. The CDR3 length is 15 residues. Germline loops: CDR1 SGHTA, CDR2 FQGNSA.

This rearrangement joins TRBV12-3 or TRBV12-4 to TRBJ1-4; TRBD1 is a possible D gene (5 bases). There are 13 residues in the CDR3. V was trimmed by 7 bases and J by 7 bases, leaving 13 bases between them. CDR3 in amino acids: CASMRGLGEKLFF. DNA of the CDR3: TGTGCCAGCATGAGGGGTTTGGGTGAAAAACTGTTTTTT.

The rearrangement uses TRBV11-2 and TRBJ2-4, with 7 positions matching TRBD2. The end of the DNA fits TRBJ2-7 better, so the J call may be wrong. Per germline, CDR1 SGHAT and CDR2 FQNNGV. This CDR3 spans 13 amino acids. CDR3 coding DNA: TGTGCCAGCAGCTTACGGGGGGATGGCGAGCAGTACTTC. Residues: CASSLRGDGEQYF.

This clonotype was detected only a few times. V and J are TRBV20-1 and TRBJ2-3, with D perhaps matching TRBD1 (5 bases). The CDR3 loop spans 15 amino acids. Trimming took 2 bases from V and 5 from J, leaving 17 bases between them. From germline, CDR1 is DFQATT and CDR2 SNEGSKA (reference sequence). Here the CDR3 DNA reads TGCAGTGCTAGAAATGACGGTTTAGGGGAAGATACGCAGTATTTT. It encodes CSARNDGLGEDTQYF.

The chain has TRBV7-2 and TRBJ2-1, with a tentative D call TRBD2 (5 bases). CDR1 is SGHTA, CDR2 FQGNSA, per germline. Trimming left V 4 bases short and J 2 bases short, with 12 bases between. The CDR3 is made up of 15 amino acids. This CDR3 is CASSSRAGAYNEQFF. The CDR3 coding sequence is TGTGCCAGCAGCTCACGGGCGGGCGCCTACAATGAGCAGTTCTTC.

The chain has TRBV29-1 and TRBJ2-3, with no clear D. The CDR3 is 12 amino acids. V lost 4 bases and J lost 0, with 5 bases in between. CDR1 is SQVTM, CDR2 ANQGSEA, per germline. CDR3 region: CSVGFSTDTQYF. As DNA, the CDR3 is TGCAGCGTTGGGTTTAGCACAGATACGCAGTATTTT.

This clonotype was found once. The CDR3 nucleotides are TGTGCCAGCAGCAAGACAGTAATCTCCTACGAGCAGTACTTC. Translation: CASSKTVISYEQYF. The rearrangement joins TRBV6-2 or TRBV6-3 to TRBJ2-7; D is perhaps TRBD1 (5 bases). CDR3 length equals 14 residues. The germline CDR1 and CDR2 sequences are MNHEY and SVGEGT. The ends were cut back, 6 bases at V and 0 bases at J, with 12 bases in the middle.

V gene TRBV5-1 combines with J gene TRBJ2-1; 9 nucleotides match TRBD1. The germline gives CDR1 SGHRS, CDR2 YFSETQ. The CDR3 runs 16 residues. J lost 5 bases, V lost 2 bases, and 8 bases had no gene match. CDR3 protein: CASSLAGTGFHNEQFF. The DNA of the CDR3 is TGCGCCAGCAGCTTAGCCGGGACAGGGTTCCACAATGAGCAGTTCTTC.